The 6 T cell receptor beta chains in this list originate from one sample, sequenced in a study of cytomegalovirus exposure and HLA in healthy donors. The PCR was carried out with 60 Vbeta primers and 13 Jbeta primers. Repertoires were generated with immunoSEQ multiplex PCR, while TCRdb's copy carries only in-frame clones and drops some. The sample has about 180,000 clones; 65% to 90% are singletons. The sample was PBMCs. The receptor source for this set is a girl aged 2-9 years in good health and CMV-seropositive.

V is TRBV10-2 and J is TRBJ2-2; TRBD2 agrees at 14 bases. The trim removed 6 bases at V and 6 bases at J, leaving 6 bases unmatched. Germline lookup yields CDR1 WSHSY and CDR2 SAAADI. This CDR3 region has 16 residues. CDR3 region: CASRGLAGAGAGELFF. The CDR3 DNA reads TGCGCCAGCAGGGGACTAGCGGGGGCCGGGGCCGGGGAGCTGTTTTTT.

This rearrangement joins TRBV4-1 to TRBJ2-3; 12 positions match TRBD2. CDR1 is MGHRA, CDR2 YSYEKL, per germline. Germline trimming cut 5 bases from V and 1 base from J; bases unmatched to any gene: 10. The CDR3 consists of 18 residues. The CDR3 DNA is TGCGCCAGCAGCTTTAGCCCGACTAGCGGGGGAGGCACAGATACGCAGTATTTT. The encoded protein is CASSFSPTSGGGTDTQYF.

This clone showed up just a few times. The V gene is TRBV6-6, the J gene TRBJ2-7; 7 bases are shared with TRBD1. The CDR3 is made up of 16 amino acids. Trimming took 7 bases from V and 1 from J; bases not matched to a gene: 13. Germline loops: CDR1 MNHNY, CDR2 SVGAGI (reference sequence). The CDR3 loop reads CASTLSPGGRSYEQYF. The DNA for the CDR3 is TGTGCCAGCACCTTATCACCAGGGGGTAGGTCCTACGAGCAGTACTTC.

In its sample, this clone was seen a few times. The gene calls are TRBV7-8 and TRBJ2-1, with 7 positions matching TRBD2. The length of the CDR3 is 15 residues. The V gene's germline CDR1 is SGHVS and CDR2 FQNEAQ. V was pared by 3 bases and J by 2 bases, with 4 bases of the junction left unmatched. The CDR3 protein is CASSLSGVTYNEQFF. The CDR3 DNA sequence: TGTGCCAGCAGCTTGAGCGGGGTTACCTACAATGAGCAGTTCTTC.

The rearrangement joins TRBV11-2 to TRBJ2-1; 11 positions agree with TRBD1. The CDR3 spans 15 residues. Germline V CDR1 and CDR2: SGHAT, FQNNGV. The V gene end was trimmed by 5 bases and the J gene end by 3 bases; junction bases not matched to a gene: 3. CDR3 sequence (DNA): TGTGCCAGCAGCCTGGGACAGGGGGTCTACAATGAGCAGTTCTTC. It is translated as CASSLGQGVYNEQFF.

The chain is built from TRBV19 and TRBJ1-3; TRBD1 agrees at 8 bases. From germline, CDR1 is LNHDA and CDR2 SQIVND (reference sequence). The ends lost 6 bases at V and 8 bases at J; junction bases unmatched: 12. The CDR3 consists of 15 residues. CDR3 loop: CASSSRDRLLDTIYF. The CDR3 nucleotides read TGTGCCAGTAGCAGCCGGGACAGGCTCTTAGACACCATATATTTT.